This TCR beta chain was found in a study of blood T cell repertoires in COVID-19. With V trimmed by 5 bases and J by 7 bases, 8 bases remained unmatched. This CDR3 has 14 residues. From germline, CDR1 is SGHTA and CDR2 FQGNSA. Original methodology: Amplification with reference gene primers provided the estimates of nucleated cell counts. Repertoires were generated with immunoSEQ multiplex PCR, while TCRdb's copy carries only in-frame clones and drops some. That table furnishes V, J and clone size, whereas the DNA furnished D and trimming. Among about 22,000 clones listed, roughly 80% were seen once. The gene calls are TRBV7-2 and TRBJ2-4; TRBD1 matches 7 bases. Sequencing used peripheral blood. This TCR was sampled from a man aged 65 to 85 with acute or convalescent COVID-19. CDR3 nucleotides: TGTGCCAGCAGCCCCCCTCCACAGGGGAACATTCAGTACTTC. Translating gives CASSPPPQGNIQYF.